The 32 T cell receptor beta chains given below trace back to one sample, sequenced in a study of cytomegalovirus exposure and HLA in healthy donors. Researchers ran the PCR with 60 Vbeta and 13 Jbeta primers. Some clones are missing from TCRdb's copy, which holds only in-frame ones; the method was immunoSEQ multiplex PCR. The sample holds 170,000 or so clones, around 79% seen once. Sequencing was performed on PBMCs. The receptors stem from a woman between 40 and 55 years old in good health and CMV-seronegative.

This sequence joins TRBV29-1 and TRBJ2-7; the D is unclear. Trimming left V 2 bases short and J 2 bases short, with 7 bases between. This CDR3 has 12 residues. Germline CDR1 is SQVTM and CDR2 is ANQGSEA. CDR3 protein: CSVEQDAYEQYF. The CDR3 DNA reads as TGCAGCGTTGAACAGGATGCCTACGAGCAGTACTTC.

This clone was found many times. The gene calls are TRBV6-4 and TRBJ2-3, with 8 bases matching TRBD1. J was trimmed by 4 bases and V by 4 bases; bases with no gene match: 4. This CDR3 contains 14 residues. CDR1 MRHNA and CDR2 SNTAGT come from the germline V gene. The CDR3 DNA reads TGTGCCAGCAGTGCAGGGGGCGGCGCAGATACGCAGTATTTT. It specifies CASSAGGGADTQYF.

The rearrangement uses TRBV25-1 and TRBJ2-4; possibly TRBD2 for D (6 bases). Trimming cost V 5 bases and J 3 bases, with 17 bases left between them. From germline, CDR1 is MGHDK and CDR2 SYGVNS. The CDR3 runs to 16 residues. CDR3 DNA: TGTGCCAGCAGTCCAACGGACTGGCGGGACAAAAACATTCAGTACTTC. Its protein product is CASSPTDWRDKNIQYF.

V is TRBV7-2 and J is TRBJ1-2; 7 bases are a match to TRBD1. The CDR3 spans 14 residues. Per the germline V gene, CDR1 is SGHTA and CDR2 is FQGNSA. The J segment lost 4 bases and the V segment lost 5 bases, leaving 7 bases of the junction unmatched. The CDR3 region is CASSQRQGGYGYTF. CDR3 DNA: TGTGCCAGCAGCCAAAGACAGGGTGGCTATGGCTACACCTTC.

The chain joins TRBV11-3 to TRBJ2-5, with TRBD2 as a possible D gene (6 bases). The CDR3 is made up of 17 amino acids. CDR1 and CDR2 from the germline V gene are SGHNT and YENEEA. Trimming cost V 1 base and J 5 bases, with 20 bases left between them. The CDR3 region is CASSLVFSGSGGETQYF. For the CDR3, the DNA is TGTGCCAGCAGCTTAGTATTTAGTGGGTCAGGAGGGGAGACCCAGTACTTC.

This clone was picked up one time. The rearrangement uses TRBV14 and TRBJ1-5; the match to TRBD1 covers 9 bases. The length of the CDR3 is 13 residues. Germline assignment: CDR1 SGHDN and CDR2 FVKESK. V dropped 4 bases and J dropped 9; count of bases not matched to a gene: 4. The CDR3 is CASSPGQGRPQHF. The CDR3 DNA reads as TGTGCCAGCAGCCCGGGACAGGGAAGGCCCCAGCATTTT.

The chain joins TRBV14 to TRBJ1-2, with 8 nucleotides matching TRBD1. CDR3 length equals 16 residues. V lost 0 bases, J lost 4 bases, and 7 bases stayed unmatched. Germline-derived CDR1 and CDR2 are SGHDN and FVKESK. CDR3: CASSQEYWTGIYGYTF. For the CDR3, the DNA is TGTGCCAGCAGCCAAGAGTACTGGACAGGGATCTATGGCTACACCTTC.

The CDR3 DNA follows: TGTGCCAGCAGCTTAAGTAGGTCTAGCGGGAACAATGAGCAGTTCTTC. This sequence encodes CASSLSRSSGNNEQFF. This chain joins TRBV11-2 and TRBJ2-1, with 9 bases lining up with TRBD2. Trimming removed 2 bases from V and 5 bases from J; junction bases left unmatched: 7. The germline CDR1 and CDR2 sequences are SGHAT and FQNNGV. This CDR3 has 16 residues.

V gene TRBV9 combines with J gene TRBJ2-5, with TRBD1 matching 7 bases. The germline gives CDR1 SGDLS, CDR2 YYNGEE. V trimming: 2 bases; J trimming: 5 bases; junction bases outside the gene matches: 12. The CDR3 covers 16 residues. The CDR3 coding sequence is TGTGCCAGCAGCGTTGAGGGACAGCCCCTGGGGGAGACCCAGTACTTC. Encoded protein: CASSVEGQPLGETQYF.

The V call is TRBV15, the J call TRBJ1-2; TRBD1 matches 9 bases. The CDR3 extends over 15 amino acids. With V trimmed by 0 bases and J by 6 bases, 5 bases remained unmatched. Germline V gene lookup returns CDR1 LNHNV and CDR2 YYDKDF (reference sequence). The CDR3 loop is CATSRDRTGVNGYTF. The DNA for the CDR3 is TGTGCCACCAGCAGAGATCGGACAGGGGTGAATGGCTACACCTTC.

The chain recombines TRBV19 with TRBJ2-2; a weak D match, TRBD2 (7 bases). V dropped 8 bases and J dropped 1 base, with 11 bases sitting between them. From germline, CDR1 is LNHDA and CDR2 SQIVND (reference sequence). This CDR3 has 14 amino acids. The CDR3 loop reads CASLGGLNTGELFF. The CDR3 DNA reads as TGTGCCAGTTTGGGGGGGCTGAACACCGGGGAGCTGTTTTTT.

The J gene is TRBJ1-5, the V gene TRBV19; a weak D match, TRBD1 (5 bases). Germline CDR1 reads LNHDA; CDR2 reads SQIVND (reference sequence). Trimming shortened V by 11 bases and J by 7 bases, and 21 bases separated the two germline ends. This CDR3 contains 14 residues. The CDR3 is CALYRQWRSQPQHF. Written as DNA, the CDR3 is TGTGCCCTTTACCGACAGTGGCGGAGCCAGCCCCAGCATTTT.

This chain links TRBV9 with TRBJ1-6; 7 bases align to TRBD1. Germline assignment: CDR1 SGDLS and CDR2 YYNGEE. CDR3 length: 15 amino acids. The V segment lost 3 bases and the J segment 8 bases; nucleotides outside the gene matches: 8. CDR3 loop: CASSGRQGGDSPLHF. The CDR3 region has the DNA TGTGCCAGCAGCGGTCGACAGGGAGGCGATTCACCCCTCCACTTT.

The V call is TRBV5-1, the J call TRBJ2-3, with 10 bases lining up with TRBD2. The V segment lost 1 base and the J segment 4 bases; nucleotides outside the gene matches: 18. The length of the CDR3 is 20 residues. Per germline, CDR1 SGHRS and CDR2 YFSETQ. The CDR3, as DNA: TGCGCCAGCAGCTTGTCAGCGAGCGGGAGGGCCTGGGATATAGCAGATACGCAGTATTTT. This codes for CASSLSASGRAWDIADTQYF.

The J gene is TRBJ2-2, the V gene TRBV7-8, with a tentative D call TRBD2 (6 bases). Germline CDR1 is SGHVS and CDR2 is FQNEAQ. V lost 5 bases to trimming and J lost 6 bases, with 10 bases between them. The CDR3 is 13 amino acids. Here the CDR3 DNA reads TGTGCCAGCAGCCTAACGGGGGCCGGGGAGCTGTTTTTT. Its protein is CASSLTGAGELFF.

The V call is TRBV5-6, the J call TRBJ2-2; 11 bases match TRBD1. The CDR3 is made up of 16 amino acids. J was trimmed by 7 bases and V by 4 bases; bases with no gene match: 9. The V gene's germline CDR1 is SGHDT and CDR2 YYEEEE. CDR3 coding DNA: TGTGCCAGCAGCCCCGGGACAGGGGGTATTTACGGGGAGCTGTTTTTT. Protein: CASSPGTGGIYGELFF.

The chain combines TRBV2 with TRBJ2-7; TRBD1 agrees at 8 bases. The CDR3 runs 15 residues. Germline values: CDR1 SNHLY, CDR2 FYNNEI. V gave up 1 base and J gave up 0 bases; unmatched junction bases: 2. CDR3 residues: CASSEGTGSSYEQYF. CDR3 in DNA: TGTGCCAGCAGTGAAGGGACAGGGAGCTCCTACGAGCAGTACTTC.

The CDR3 is CASSQGGAGDTQYF. CDR3 DNA sequence: TGCGCCAGCAGTCAAGGGGGCGCGGGAGATACGCAGTATTTT. The rearrangement links TRBV5-1 to TRBJ2-3; 7 bases are a match to TRBD1. The CDR3 length is 14 residues. The trim removed 5 bases at V and 5 bases at J, leaving 8 bases unmatched. CDR1 is SGHRS, CDR2 YFSETQ, per germline.

V gene TRBV19 combines with J gene TRBJ1-1; D is possibly TRBD1 (6 bases). Germline V CDR1 and CDR2: LNHDA, SQIVND (reference sequence). CDR3 length equals 13 residues. The V gene lost 0 bases and the J gene lost 12 bases, with 14 bases spanning the gap. The CDR3 nucleotides are TGTGCCAGTAGTATAGACAGTCAGGGGTTGCCTTTCTTT. Translation: CASSIDSQGLPFF.

This sequence joins TRBV11-2 and TRBJ1-2; 7 positions agree with TRBD1. CDR1 and CDR2 from the germline V gene are SGHAT and FQNNGV. Trimming removed 5 bases from V and 12 bases from J; junction bases left unmatched: 9. The CDR3 loop spans 12 amino acids. Written as DNA, the CDR3 is TGTGCCAGCAGCCTTGGACAGGTGGAACACACCTTC. It is translated as CASSLGQVEHTF.

This chain links TRBV29-1 with TRBJ2-3; TRBD1 agrees at 7 bases. V shed 4 bases and J 3 bases; nucleotides not matched to a gene: 7. The CDR3 is made up of 14 amino acids. In germline, CDR1 is SQVTM, CDR2 ANQGSEA. CDR3 coding DNA: TGCAGCGTTGCTACAGGGGCCGTTACAGATACGCAGTATTTT. This sequence encodes CSVATGAVTDTQYF.

The rearrangement uses TRBV4-2 and TRBJ2-7; D possibly corresponds to TRBD2 (6 bases). The CDR3 has 14 amino acids. CDR1 and CDR2 from the germline V gene are LGHNA and YNFKEQ. V lost 5 bases to trimming and J lost 5 bases, with 16 bases between them. For the CDR3, the DNA is TGTGCCAGCAGCTCGGGGGAAGGGGAACACGAGCAGTACTTC. Translated: CASSSGEGEHEQYF.

This clone was seen more than once but under ten times. V gene TRBV9 combines with J gene TRBJ2-3; unclear D gene. The CDR3 length is 14 residues. Germline lookup yields CDR1 SGDLS and CDR2 YYNGEE. With 3 bases removed from V and 8 bases from J, the gap between germline ends came to 16 bases. The CDR3 sequence is CASSAMRKTGTQYF. For the CDR3, the DNA is TGTGCCAGCAGCGCAATGAGGAAAACGGGTACGCAGTATTTT.

This clone was seen a handful of times. The V call is TRBV15, the J call TRBJ2-7, with D uncertain. The CDR3 covers 12 residues. V lost 1 base to trimming and J lost 5 bases, with 6 bases between them. Germline-derived CDR1 and CDR2 are LNHNV and YYDKDF (reference sequence). Here the CDR3 DNA reads TGTGCCACCAGCAGAGCCAGCGACGAGCAGTACTTC. Protein product: CATSRASDEQYF.

V usage is TRBV15 and J usage is TRBJ1-2; D is possibly TRBD1 (5 bases). CDR3 length: 14 residues. Germline CDR1 reads LNHNV; CDR2 reads YYDKDF (reference sequence). V lost 4 bases and J lost 2, with 11 bases in between. DNA for the CDR3: TGTGCCACCAGCATGGGGGGATCCAACTATGGCTACACCTTC. Translated: CATSMGGSNYGYTF.

The chain recombines TRBV29-1 with TRBJ2-1, with no clear D. CDR1 and CDR2 (germline): SQVTM, ANQGSEA. The CDR3 is made up of 10 amino acids. V lost 3 bases and J 12 bases, leaving 9 bases between the germline ends. CDR3 sequence: CSVDPSRQFF. The DNA of the CDR3 is TGCAGCGTTGATCCGAGTAGGCAGTTCTTC.

The sample holds a few counts of this clone. This chain links TRBV5-1 with TRBJ2-4, with 8 positions matching TRBD2. The CDR3 sequence is 15 residues long. The germline V gene has CDR1 SGHRS and CDR2 YFSETQ. The V gene end was trimmed by 0 bases and the J gene end by 7 bases; junction bases not matched to a gene: 6. CDR3: CASSLERGGLNIQYF. In DNA, the CDR3 is TGCGCCAGCAGCTTGGAACGGGGGGGCCTTAACATTCAGTACTTC.

The rearrangement uses TRBV6-5 and TRBJ1-2; D is ambiguous. Germline CDR1 is MNHEY and CDR2 is SVGAGI. This CDR3 spans 11 amino acids. V lost 6 bases, J lost 8 bases, and 10 bases lay in between. The CDR3 region is CASRIGRGYTF. DNA for the CDR3: TGTGCCAGCAGGATCGGGAGAGGCTACACCTTC.

This clone was found once. The chain carries TRBV2 and TRBJ2-1; 9 nucleotides line up with TRBD1. There are 13 residues in the CDR3. Germline lookup yields CDR1 SNHLY and CDR2 FYNNEI. V shed 3 bases, J shed 9 bases, and the junction held 3 bases outside the gene matches. The CDR3 DNA is TGTGCCAGCAGTGATGACAGGGGGGTTGAGCAGTTCTTC. Residues: CASSDDRGVEQFF.

As concerns this clone: The junction and the germline gene differ at one end; a read error may be behind it. The CDR3: CASSEVSSYNSPLHF. The CDR3 nucleotides read TGTGCCAGCAGCGAAGTCAGCTCCTATAATTCACCCCTCCACTTT. This chain uses TRBV6-1 with TRBJ1-6; D gene unclear. This CDR3 has 15 amino acids. The V gene's germline CDR1 is MNHNS and CDR2 SASEGT.

The CDR3: CASRAYYQNQETQYF. CDR3 coding DNA: TGTGCCAGCAGAGCCTACTACCAGAACCAAGAGACCCAGTACTTC. The gene calls are TRBV6-1 and TRBJ2-5; D remains ambiguous. The CDR3 covers 15 residues. Germline values: CDR1 MNHNS, CDR2 SASEGT. Between the trimmed V and J ends, which lost 6 bases and 0 bases, there was a span of 14 bases.

This sequence joins TRBV28 and TRBJ1-4, with 8 bases matching TRBD1. V was clipped by 5 bases and J by 5 bases; unmatched bases: 7. The CDR3 has 15 residues. The V gene's germline CDR1 is MDHEN and CDR2 SYDVKM. CDR3 residues: CASSGRTGQNEKLFF. CDR3 bases: TGTGCCAGCAGTGGAAGGACAGGGCAAAATGAAAAACTGTTTTTT.